This T cell receptor beta chain originates from a study of blood T cells in healthy people across ages. Primers used in a second PCR of about 7 to 11 cycles were a sample-barcoded 5' primer and a J-beta primer mix. A single record per CDR3 protein comes from TCRdb applying MiXCR to the 5' RACE reads. The table lists about 1,000,000 distinct CDR3 sequences, over 35% of them singletons. Trimming removed 7 bases from V and 1 base from J, with 10 bases in between. The CDR3 contains 13 residues. The sample was blood. The clonotype originates from a woman in her sixties or seventies in good health. V usage is TRBV12-3 or TRBV12-4 and J usage is TRBJ2-5; no clear D gene. CDR3 coding DNA: TGTGCCAGCACGGCCACGATCCAAGAGACCCAGTACTTC. It yields the protein CASTATIQETQYF.